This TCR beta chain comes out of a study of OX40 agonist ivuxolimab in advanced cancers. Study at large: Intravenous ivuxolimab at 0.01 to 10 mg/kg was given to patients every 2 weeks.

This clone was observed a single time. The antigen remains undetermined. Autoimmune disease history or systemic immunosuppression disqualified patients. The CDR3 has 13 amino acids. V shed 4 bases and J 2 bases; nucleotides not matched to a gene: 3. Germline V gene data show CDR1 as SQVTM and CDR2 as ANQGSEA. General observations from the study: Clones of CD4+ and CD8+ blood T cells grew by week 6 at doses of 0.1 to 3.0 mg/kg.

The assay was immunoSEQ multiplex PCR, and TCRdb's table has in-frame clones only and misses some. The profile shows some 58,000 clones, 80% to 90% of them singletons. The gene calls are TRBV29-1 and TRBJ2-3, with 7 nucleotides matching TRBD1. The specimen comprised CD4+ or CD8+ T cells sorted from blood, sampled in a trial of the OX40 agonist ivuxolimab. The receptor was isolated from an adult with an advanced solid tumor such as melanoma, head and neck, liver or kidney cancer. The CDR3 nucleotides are TGCAGCGTTGGGGGACAGAACACAGATACGCAGTATTTT. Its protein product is CSVGGQNTDTQYF.